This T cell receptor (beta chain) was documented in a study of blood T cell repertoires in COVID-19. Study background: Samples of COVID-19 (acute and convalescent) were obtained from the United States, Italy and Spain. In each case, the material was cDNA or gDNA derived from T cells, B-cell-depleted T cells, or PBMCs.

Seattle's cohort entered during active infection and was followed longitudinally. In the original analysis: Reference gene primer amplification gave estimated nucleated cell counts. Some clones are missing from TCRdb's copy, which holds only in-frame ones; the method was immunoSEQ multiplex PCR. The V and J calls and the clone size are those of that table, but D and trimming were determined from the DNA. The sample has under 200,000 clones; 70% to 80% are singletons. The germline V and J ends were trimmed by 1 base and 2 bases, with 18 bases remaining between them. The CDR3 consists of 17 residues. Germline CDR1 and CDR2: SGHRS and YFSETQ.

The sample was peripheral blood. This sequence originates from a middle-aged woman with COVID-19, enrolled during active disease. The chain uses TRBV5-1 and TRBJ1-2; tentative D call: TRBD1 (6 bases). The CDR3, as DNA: TGCGCCAGCAGCTTGTTTGAACCGGGAGGGGGGAACTATGGCTACACCTTC. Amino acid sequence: CASSLFEPGGGNYGYTF.